A single T cell receptor beta chain is shown here with its context. Its target is unknown. The PCR ran on 60 Vbeta and 13 Jbeta primers. The data were produced by immunoSEQ multiplex PCR, yet TCRdb's version contains in-frame clones alone and is incomplete. The table records approximately 61,000 clones, around 75% of them present only once. V was pared by 4 bases and J by 2 bases, with 4 bases of the junction left unmatched. CDR3 size: 15 residues. The germline V gene has CDR1 MGHRA and CDR2 YSYEKL. This entry belongs to a study of cytomegalovirus exposure and HLA in healthy donors. The study's findings and limits: Accurate predictions that matched the HLA-A and HLA-B alleles of most subjects were reportedly made from TCR beta sequences.

The source material was PBMCs. This rearrangement joins TRBV4-1 to TRBJ2-7, with 11 bases lining up with TRBD1. The sequence was obtained from a man aged 50 or older in good health and CMV-seropositive. The CDR3 loop is CASSLPGQGAYEQYF. The CDR3 DNA follows: TGCGCCAGCAGCCTCCCGGGACAGGGGGCCTACGAGCAGTACTTC.